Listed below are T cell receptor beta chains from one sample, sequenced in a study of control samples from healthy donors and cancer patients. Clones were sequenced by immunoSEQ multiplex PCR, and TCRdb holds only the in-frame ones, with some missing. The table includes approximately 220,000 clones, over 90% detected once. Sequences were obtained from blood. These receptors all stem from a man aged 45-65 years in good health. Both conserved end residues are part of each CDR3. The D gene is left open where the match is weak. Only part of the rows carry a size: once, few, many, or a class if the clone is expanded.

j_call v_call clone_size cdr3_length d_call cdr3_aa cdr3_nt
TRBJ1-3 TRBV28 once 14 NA CASNGDPSGNTIYF TGTGCCAGCAATGGGGACCCCTCTGGAAACACCATATATTTT
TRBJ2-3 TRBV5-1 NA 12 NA CASRSNTDTQYF TGCGCCAGCAGGTCTAATACAGATACGCAGTATTTT
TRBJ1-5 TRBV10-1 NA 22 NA CASSKLRREGTGASRRNQPQHF TGCGCCAGCAGTAAACTACGTCGGGAAGGTACTGGAGCGAGTCGAAGGAATCAGCCCCAGCATTTT
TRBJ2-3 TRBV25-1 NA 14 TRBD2 CASSDSGVTDTQYF TGTGCCAGCAGTGACAGCGGGGTCACAGATACGCAGTATTTT
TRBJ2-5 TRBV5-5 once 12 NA CASSFGEETQYF TGTGCCAGCAGCTTTGGGGAAGAGACCCAGTACTTC
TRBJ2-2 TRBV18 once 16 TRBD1 CASSPPRGQGIGELFF TGTGCCAGCTCACCACCCCGCGGACAGGGGATCGGGGAGCTGTTTTTT
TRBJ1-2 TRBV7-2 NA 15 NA CASSLASGPNYGYTF TGTGCCAGCAGCTTAGCGTCAGGCCCAAACTATGGCTACACCTTC
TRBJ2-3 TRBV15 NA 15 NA CATSIGGASGDTQYF TGTGCCACCAGCATAGGGGGGGCCTCTGGAGATACGCAGTATTTT
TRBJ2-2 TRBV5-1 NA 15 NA CASTPSGGPNGELFF TGCGCCAGCACCCCCTCTGGGGGGCCCAACGGGGAGCTGTTTTTT
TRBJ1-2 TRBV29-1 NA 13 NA CSVDSGGIYGYTF TGCAGCGTTGATTCGGGGGGTATCTATGGCTACACCTTC
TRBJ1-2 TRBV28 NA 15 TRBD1 CASRGQGFPNYGYTF TGTGCCAGCAGGGGACAGGGGTTTCCTAACTATGGCTACACCTTC
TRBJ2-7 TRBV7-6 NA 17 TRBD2 CASSLTSGGRSSYEQYF TGTGCCAGCAGCTTGACTAGCGGGGGGCGCAGCTCCTACGAGCAGTACTTC
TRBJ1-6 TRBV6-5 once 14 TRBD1 CASSRRQGRSPLHF TGTGCCAGCAGTCGCAGACAGGGTCGATCACCCCTCCACTTT
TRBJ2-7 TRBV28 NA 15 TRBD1 CASSPLGDSLYEQYF TGTGCCAGCAGTCCCCTGGGGGACAGTCTCTACGAGCAGTACTTC
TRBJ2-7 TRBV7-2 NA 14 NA CASSRRDSSYEQYF TGTGCCAGCAGCCGCCGGGACTCCTCCTACGAGCAGTACTTC
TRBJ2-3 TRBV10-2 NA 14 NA CASTSWASTDTQYF TGCGCCAGCACCAGCTGGGCCAGCACAGATACGCAGTATTTT
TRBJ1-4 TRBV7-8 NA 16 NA CASKPGGRANNEKLFF TGTGCCAGCAAACCGGGGGGCAGGGCGAATAATGAAAAACTGTTTTTT
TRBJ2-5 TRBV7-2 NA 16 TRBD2 CASSVRLAGGQETQYF TGTGCCAGCAGCGTGAGACTAGCGGGGGGGCAAGAGACCCAGTACTTC
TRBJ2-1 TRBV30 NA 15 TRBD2 CAWSAHKGAGGNSFF TGTGCCTGGAGTGCTCATAAAGGAGCGGGGGGGAATTCTTTCTTC
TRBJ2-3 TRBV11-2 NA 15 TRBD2 CASSLLAGGTDTQYF TGTGCCAGCAGTCTCCTAGCGGGGGGCACAGATACGCAGTATTTT
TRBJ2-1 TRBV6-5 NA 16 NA CASSYSIGQGRGEQFF TGTGCCAGCAGTTACTCGATTGGGCAGGGGAGAGGCGAGCAGTTCTTC
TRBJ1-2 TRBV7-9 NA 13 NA CASSLGDTYGYTF TGTGCCAGCAGCTTAGGGGACACATATGGCTACACCTTC
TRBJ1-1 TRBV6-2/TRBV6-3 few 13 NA CASSDRVNTEAFF TGTGCCAGCAGCGATAGGGTGAACACTGAAGCTTTCTTT